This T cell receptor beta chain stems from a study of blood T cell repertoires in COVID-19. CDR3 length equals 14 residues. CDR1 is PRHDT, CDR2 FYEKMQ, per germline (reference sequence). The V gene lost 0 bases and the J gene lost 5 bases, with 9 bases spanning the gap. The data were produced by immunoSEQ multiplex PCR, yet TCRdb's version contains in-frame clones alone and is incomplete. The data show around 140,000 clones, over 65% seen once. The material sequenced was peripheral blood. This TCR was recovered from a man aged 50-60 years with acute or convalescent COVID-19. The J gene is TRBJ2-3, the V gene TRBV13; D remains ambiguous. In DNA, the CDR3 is TGTGCCAGCAGCTTAGGCCCGAGTGGAGATACGCAGTATTTT. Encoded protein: CASSLGPSGDTQYF.